Shown below are 9 T cell receptor beta chains from a single sample sequenced in a study of naive and memory T cell subsets. Study outcomes and limitations: Possibly reflecting memory cells re-expressing CD45RA, a few larger clonotypes occurred in naive repertoires, especially CD8.

An equimolar mix of two oligonucleotides served as the beta constant-region primer for TRBC1 and TRBC2. Four rounds of PCR amplified the ligated cDNA using nested alpha and beta constant-region primers plus SP2. TCRdb passed the UMI-ligation and nested PCR reads through MiXCR, listing each CDR3 protein once. The sample includes roughly 150,000 distinct CDR3 sequences, under 25% of them seen just once. These receptors are not linked to any known antigen. What was sequenced was naive CD4+ T cells from blood. All receptors derive from a human donor in good health.

This clonotype was picked up a small number of times. The chain carries TRBV18 and TRBJ1-3; 10 bases map to TRBD1. After removal of 4 bases from V and 7 bases from J, the junction contained 7 bases not matched to a gene. CDR3 length: 15 amino acids. CDR1 and CDR2 (germline): KGHSH, LQKENI. The CDR3 spells CASSQLDRGHNTIYF. In DNA form, the CDR3 reads TGTGCCAGCTCACAACTCGACAGGGGGCATAACACCATATATTTT.

V and J are TRBV28 and TRBJ1-2; 7 nucleotides agree with TRBD1. The CDR3 is 13 residues long. Germline V gives CDR1 MDHEN, CDR2 SYDVKM. V was pared by 8 bases and J by 4 bases, with 7 bases of the junction left unmatched. The CDR3 nucleotides are TGTGCCAGCTCACAGGGGATCCCCTATGGCTACACCTTC. Its translation: CASSQGIPYGYTF.

This clonotype appeared a few times. The V gene is TRBV18, the J gene TRBJ2-7; D is possibly TRBD2 (6 bases). Trimming pared 2 bases from V and 6 bases from J, leaving 8 bases between. Germline V lookup: CDR1 KGHSH, CDR2 LQKENI. The CDR3 totals 12 residues. The CDR3 sequence: CASSPSGGEQYF. The DNA for the CDR3 is TGTGCCAGCTCACCATCCGGGGGCGAGCAGTACTTC.

This chain connects TRBV20-1 to TRBJ2-7; 7 nucleotides align to TRBD1. The CDR3 is made up of 14 amino acids. J lost 2 bases, V lost 0 bases, and 4 bases had no gene match. Germline CDR1 DFQATT, CDR2 SNEGSKA (reference sequence). The CDR3 nucleotides read TGCAGTGCTAGAGACGGGACAGCAGCCTACGAGCAGTACTTC. This codes for CSARDGTAAYEQYF.

The chain recombines TRBV30 with TRBJ1-4; D remains unclear. Trimming took 5 bases from V and 3 from J, leaving 19 bases between them. From germline, CDR1 is GTSNPN and CDR2 SVGIG (reference sequence). This CDR3 spans 16 amino acids. The CDR3 sequence is CAWVRGSPSPNEKLFF. CDR3 bases: TGTGCCTGGGTACGCGGCTCACCCTCCCCTAATGAAAAACTGTTTTTT.

The gene calls are TRBV12-3 or TRBV12-4 and TRBJ2-3; a possible D gene is TRBD2 (6 bases). This CDR3 comprises 16 residues. V was clipped by 3 bases and J by 0 bases, with 13 bases between them. The CDR3 here is CASSFSGLSSTDTQYF. Written as DNA, the CDR3 is TGTGCCAGCAGTTTTTCGGGACTTTCTAGCACAGATACGCAGTATTTT.

This chain connects TRBV5-1 to TRBJ2-1; TRBD2 matches at 7 bases. V shed 4 bases, J shed 0 bases, and the junction held 1 base outside the gene matches. CDR1 is SGHRS and CDR2 is YFSETQ in the germline V gene. The CDR3 sequence is 14 residues long. The DNA for the CDR3 is TGCGCCAGCAGCGCGGGAGACTCCTACAATGAGCAGTTCTTC. This encodes CASSAGDSYNEQFF.

This clonotype has a single count. The junction does not match germline at one end; this may be a read error. The V call is TRBV12-3 or TRBV12-4, the J call TRBJ2-7, with D uncertain. This CDR3 is 11 amino acids long. CDR3: CASSLGPRTCF. The CDR3 bases are TGTGCCAGCAGTCTTGGACCGAGAACGTGCTTC.

The chain has TRBV9 and TRBJ2-3, with 13 bases matching TRBD2. Germline lookup yields CDR1 SGDLS and CDR2 YYNGEE. V dropped 2 bases and J dropped 3; count of bases not matched to a gene: 0. This CDR3 comprises 15 residues. CDR3 in amino acids: CASSVGLAGTDTQYF. Written as DNA, the CDR3 is TGTGCCAGCAGCGTGGGACTAGCGGGAACAGATACGCAGTATTTT.